One sample yielded the 26 T cell receptor beta chains listed below, sequenced in a study of OX40 agonist ivuxolimab in advanced cancers. Method: immunoSEQ multiplex PCR; TCRdb's copy keeps in-frame clones and lacks some. This sample yields roughly 71,000 clones, of which around 84% are seen a single time; roughly 0.8% belongs to the top ten. Sequences were derived from CD4+ or CD8+ T cells sorted from blood, sampled in a trial of the OX40 agonist ivuxolimab. Source of these receptors: an adult with an advanced solid tumor such as melanoma, head and neck, liver or kidney cancer.

The chain is built from TRBV7-8 and TRBJ1-1; D call uncertain. Trimming took 7 bases from V and 1 from J, leaving 13 bases between them. This CDR3 comprises 14 residues. The germline V gene has CDR1 SGHVS and CDR2 FQNEAQ. The CDR3 DNA sequence: TGTGCCAGCAACCCGGGGTACCGGAACACTGAAGCTTTCTTT. This encodes CASNPGYRNTEAFF.

This chain links TRBV7-3 with TRBJ2-3; tentative D call: TRBD2 (6 bases). This CDR3 contains 14 residues. The V end was cut by 5 bases, the J end by 0 bases, with 9 bases between. Germline loops: CDR1 SGHTA, CDR2 FQGTGA. CDR3 region: CASSIGTSTDTQYF. Written as DNA, the CDR3 is TGTGCCAGCAGCATAGGGACTAGCACAGATACGCAGTATTTT.

The CDR3 region is CASSVDAGSNYGYTF. The CDR3 DNA reads as TGTGCCAGCAGCGTCGACGCCGGGTCCAACTATGGCTACACCTTC. J is TRBJ1-2 and V is TRBV9, with D uncertain. The germline V gene has CDR1 SGDLS and CDR2 YYNGEE. The CDR3 totals 15 residues. Trimming stripped 2 bases from V and 2 bases from J, with 13 bases between.

The chain joins TRBV11-3 to TRBJ1-1, with D unclear. The V gene's germline CDR1 is SGHNT and CDR2 YENEEA. This CDR3 has 14 residues. The V end lost 2 bases, the J end lost 1 base, and 8 bases lay between the germline ends. CDR3 sequence (DNA): TGTGCCAGCAGCTTAAATGCGGGGAACACTGAAGCTTTCTTT. Translation: CASSLNAGNTEAFF. The complete variable domain, with remaining parts taken from reference TRBV11-3 and TRBJ1-1, reads EAGVVQSPRYKIIEKKQPVAFWCNPISGHNTLYWYLQNLGQGPELLIRYENEEAVDDSQLPKDRFSAERLKGVDSTLKIQPAELGDSAVYLCASSLNAGNTEAFFGQGTRLTVV.

The gene calls are TRBV6-5 and TRBJ1-2; possibly TRBD1 for D (5 bases). In germline, CDR1 is MNHEY, CDR2 SVGAGI. The CDR3 loop spans 16 amino acids. V was pared by 2 bases and J by 6 bases, with 19 bases between. In DNA form, the CDR3 reads TGTGCCAGCAGTTACCTCCCGGCAGGGATGGAGAATGGCTACACCTTC. Protein product: CASSYLPAGMENGYTF.

The J gene is TRBJ2-5, the V gene TRBV10-3; D remains ambiguous. The length of the CDR3 is 15 residues. V was cut by 4 bases and J by 2 bases, with 14 bases left in between. In germline, CDR1 is ENHRY, CDR2 SYGVKD. DNA for the CDR3: TGTGCCATCAGTGGCAGTAACGTGGGACAAGAGACCCAGTACTTC. This encodes CAISGSNVGQETQYF.

The V and J genes are TRBV11-2 and TRBJ1-1, with no clear D. Germline loops: CDR1 SGHAT, CDR2 FQNNGV. This CDR3 spans 13 amino acids. With 4 bases removed from V and 3 bases from J, the gap between germline ends came to 9 bases. Written as DNA, the CDR3 is TGTGCCAGCAGCTCCGGGGTGGACACTGAAGCTTTCTTT. This encodes CASSSGVDTEAFF.

The V call is TRBV19, the J call TRBJ2-7, with D maybe TRBD2 (6 bases). This CDR3 has 15 amino acids. Deletions cut 4 bases from V and 8 bases from J, with 21 bases between. Looked up from germline, CDR1 is LNHDA and CDR2 is SQIVND (reference sequence). The CDR3 protein is CASSTVAEPEAKQYF. The CDR3 coding sequence is TGTGCCAGTAGTACAGTAGCGGAGCCAGAGGCCAAGCAGTACTTC.

This rearrangement joins TRBV4-1 to TRBJ2-2, with 8 bases identical to TRBD2. Germline V gene data show CDR1 as MGHRA and CDR2 as YSYEKL. V trimming: 3 bases; J trimming: 7 bases; junction bases outside the gene matches: 13. This CDR3 contains 17 residues. The CDR3 spells CASSQDGAGAGLGELFF. The CDR3 DNA reads TGCGCCAGCAGCCAGGATGGAGCGGGAGCCGGGCTCGGGGAGCTGTTTTTT.

This clone has only one observation. The chain combines TRBV7-3 with TRBJ2-3, with a possible D match to TRBD2 (5 bases). V lost 0 bases and J 3 bases, leaving 13 bases between the germline ends. Germline V gene data show CDR1 as SGHTA and CDR2 as FQGTGA. This CDR3 is built from 16 residues. This CDR3 reads CASSLTLTRETDTQYF. The CDR3 nucleotides read TGTGCCAGCAGCTTAACGTTAACTAGGGAGACAGATACGCAGTATTTT.

The V and J genes are TRBV5-4 and TRBJ2-7; possible D gene TRBD1, 5 bases. V lost 5 bases to trimming and J lost 5 bases, with 17 bases between them. Germline values: CDR1 SGHNT, CDR2 YYREEE (reference sequence). The CDR3 length is 14 residues. Written as DNA, the CDR3 is TGTGCCAGCAGGCGACCAGGGAATCCCCACGAGCAGTACTTC. Translation: CASRRPGNPHEQYF.

This clone appeared once. The rearrangement uses TRBV6-1 and TRBJ2-7; the D gene is possibly TRBD1 (6 bases). The CDR3 runs to 16 residues. The V and J ends lost 1 base and 3 bases respectively, with 16 bases between them. Germline lookup yields CDR1 MNHNS and CDR2 SASEGT. CDR3 nucleotide sequence: TGTGCCAGCAGTGAAGGAGGTACAGGGTTAGGCTACGAGCAGTACTTC. It is translated as CASSEGGTGLGYEQYF.

The genes are TRBV29-1 and TRBJ1-2; D uncertain. Germline V lookup: CDR1 SQVTM, CDR2 ANQGSEA. This CDR3 region has 14 residues. The V gene lost 5 bases and the J gene lost 8 bases, with 21 bases spanning the gap. The CDR3 sequence: CSVLRLGSSWGYTF. The CDR3 nucleotides are TGCAGCGTTCTCCGGTTGGGGTCCTCGTGGGGCTACACCTTC.

The chain carries TRBV28 and TRBJ1-5; no reliable D call. V was shortened by 1 base and J by 2 bases, with 6 bases between the two germline ends. CDR1 and CDR2 from the germline V gene are MDHEN and SYDVKM. The CDR3 spans 14 residues. CDR3 region: CASSLSQGNQPQHF. In DNA, the CDR3 is TGTGCCAGCAGTTTATCCCAAGGCAATCAGCCCCAGCATTTT.

V gene TRBV28 combines with J gene TRBJ2-7, with a tentative D call TRBD2 (5 bases). The V end was cut by 1 base, the J end by 5 bases, with 12 bases between. Per germline, CDR1 MDHEN and CDR2 SYDVKM. This CDR3 region has 14 residues. The CDR3 loop is CASSLYRMEDEQYF. CDR3 bases: TGTGCCAGCAGTTTATATAGGATGGAGGACGAGCAGTACTTC. Full variable domain (missing parts from reference TRBV28 and TRBJ2-7): DVKVTQSSRYLVKRTGEKVFLECVQDMDHENMFWYRQDPGLGLRLIYFSYDVKMKEKGDIPEGYSVSREKKERFSLILESASTNQTSMYLCASSLYRMEDEQYFGPGTRLTVT.

The V gene is TRBV9, the J gene TRBJ2-3, with 8 bases matching TRBD2. Looked up from germline, CDR1 is SGDLS and CDR2 is YYNGEE. CDR3 length equals 16 residues. Unmatched junction bases numbered 12, after V lost 6 bases and J lost 3 bases. The chain's CDR3 is CASTNRAGVVTDTQYF. The CDR3 region has the DNA TGTGCCAGCACCAATCGAGCGGGGGTGGTAACAGATACGCAGTATTTT.

The chain uses TRBV5-8 and TRBJ1-5; D is uncertain. V dropped 0 bases and J dropped 2 bases, with 3 bases sitting between them. The CDR3 runs 13 residues. The germline CDR1 and CDR2 sequences are SGHTS and YDEGEE. The CDR3 DNA reads TGTGCCAGCAGCTTGGATGGCAATCAGCCCCAGCATTTT. Encoded protein: CASSLDGNQPQHF. The whole variable domain, remainder taken from reference TRBV5-8 and TRBJ1-5, is EAGVTQSPTHLIKTRGQQATLRCSPISGHTSVYWYQQALGLGLQFLLWYDEGEERNRGNFPPRFSGRQFPNYSSELNVNALELEDSALYLCASSLDGNQPQHFGDGTRLSIL.

The CDR3 DNA is TGTGCCCTGGGACGTATCTCCTACAATGAGCAGTTCTTC. Translated, it gives CALGRISYNEQFF. The chain has TRBV30 and TRBJ2-1; D might be TRBD1 or TRBD2, each matching 5 bases. The CDR3 is 13 residues long. The V end was cut by 8 bases, the J end by 0 bases, with 11 bases between. Germline V lookup: CDR1 GTSNPN, CDR2 SVGIG (reference sequence).

The chain links TRBV5-5 to TRBJ1-5, with 9 bases matching TRBD1. CDR1 is SGHKS and CDR2 is YYEKEE in the germline V gene (reference sequence). V lost 5 bases, J lost 4 bases, and 10 bases stayed unmatched. CDR3 length: 16 residues. The CDR3, as DNA: TGTGCCAGCAGTCCCGGGACAGGGTTTCTAAATCAGCCCCAGCATTTT. This gives the protein CASSPGTGFLNQPQHF.

The J gene is TRBJ1-2, the V gene TRBV7-9; D call uncertain. Per the germline V gene, CDR1 is SEHNR and CDR2 is FQNEAQ (reference sequence). V was shortened by 4 bases and J by 8 bases, with 11 bases between the two germline ends. The CDR3 consists of 12 residues. The CDR3 protein is CASSYGVEGYTF. In DNA form, the CDR3 reads TGTGCCAGCAGCTATGGGGTAGAGGGCTACACCTTC. Drawing the rest from reference TRBV7-9 and TRBJ1-2, the complete variable domain is DTGVSQNPRHKITKRGQNVTFRCDPISEHNRLYWYRQTLGQGPEFLTYFQNEAQLEKSRLLSDRFSAERPKGSFSTLEIQRTEQGDSAMYLCASSYGVEGYTFGSGTRLTVV.

There are a few counts of this clone. The V gene is TRBV27, the J gene TRBJ2-1; 11 bases agree with TRBD2. This CDR3 is 17 amino acids long. V shed 8 bases, J shed 1 base, and the junction held 10 bases outside the gene matches. Germline loops: CDR1 MNHEY, CDR2 SMNVEV (reference sequence). The CDR3 nucleotides read TGTGCCAGCTCCCGGGAGCTAGCGGGAGGATCCTACAATGAGCAGTTCTTC. Residues: CASSRELAGGSYNEQFF.

V and J are TRBV7-2 and TRBJ2-3; 12 bases agree with TRBD2. The V gene's germline CDR1 is SGHTA and CDR2 FQGNSA. This CDR3 contains 16 residues. V gave up 0 bases and J gave up 4 bases; unmatched junction bases: 2. The CDR3 sequence is CASSLALAGGPDTQYF. The CDR3 DNA sequence: TGTGCCAGCAGCTTAGCCCTAGCGGGGGGGCCAGATACGCAGTATTTT.

The rearrangement joins TRBV11-3 to TRBJ2-1, with 13 nucleotides matching TRBD2. The germline V gene has CDR1 SGHNT and CDR2 YENEEA. The CDR3 has 18 amino acids. J gave up 8 bases and V 5 bases, and 15 bases lay outside the gene matches. The CDR3 is CASSPQWTSGSVVDEQFF. CDR3 nucleotide sequence: TGTGCCAGCAGCCCGCAATGGACTAGCGGGAGTGTAGTCGATGAGCAGTTCTTC. Using reference TRBV11-3 and TRBJ2-1 for the parts outside the CDR3, the full variable domain is EAGVVQSPRYKIIEKKQPVAFWCNPISGHNTLYWYLQNLGQGPELLIRYENEEAVDDSQLPKDRFSAERLKGVDSTLKIQPAELGDSAVYLCASSPQWTSGSVVDEQFFGPGTRLTVL.

This chain links TRBV4-2 with TRBJ2-1; 8 positions agree with TRBD2. The CDR3 runs 16 residues. Trimming removed 2 bases from V and 4 bases from J; junction bases left unmatched: 7. Germline V lookup: CDR1 LGHNA, CDR2 YNFKEQ. The CDR3 sequence is CASSQLTGGRYNEQFF. The CDR3 nucleotides are TGTGCCAGCAGCCAACTAACGGGGGGGCGGTACAATGAGCAGTTCTTC.

This chain links TRBV7-9 with TRBJ2-5; 8 nucleotides agree with TRBD1. Trimming cost V 1 base and J 5 bases; bases outside gene matches: 3. Germline-derived CDR1 and CDR2 are SEHNR and FQNEAQ (reference sequence). The length of the CDR3 is 14 residues. CDR3 DNA sequence: TGTGCCAGCAGCTTAGGGACAGGGTTTGAGACCCAGTACTTC. As protein: CASSLGTGFETQYF.

The chain links TRBV2 to TRBJ1-2; D is unclear. The V gene's germline CDR1 is SNHLY and CDR2 FYNNEI. The CDR3 sequence is 12 residues long. V shed 4 bases and J shed 4 bases, with 7 bases lying between them. The CDR3 coding sequence is TGTGCCAGCAGTGCCCTTCGCTATGGCTACACCTTC. Its translation: CASSALRYGYTF.